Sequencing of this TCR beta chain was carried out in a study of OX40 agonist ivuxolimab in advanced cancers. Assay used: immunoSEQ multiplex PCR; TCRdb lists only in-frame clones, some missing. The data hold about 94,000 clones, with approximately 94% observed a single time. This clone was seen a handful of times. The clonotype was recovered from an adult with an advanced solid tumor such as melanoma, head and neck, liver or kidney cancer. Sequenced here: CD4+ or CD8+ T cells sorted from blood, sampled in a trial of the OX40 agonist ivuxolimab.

CDR3 protein: CASSQGQGVSPLHF. CDR3 bases: TGCGCCAGCAGCCAGGGACAGGGGGTTTCACCCCTCCACTTT. The rearrangement joins TRBV4-3 to TRBJ1-6, with 11 bases lining up with TRBD1. J was trimmed by 9 bases and V by 3 bases; bases with no gene match: 1. From germline, CDR1 is LGHNA and CDR2 YSLEER. This CDR3 comprises 14 residues.